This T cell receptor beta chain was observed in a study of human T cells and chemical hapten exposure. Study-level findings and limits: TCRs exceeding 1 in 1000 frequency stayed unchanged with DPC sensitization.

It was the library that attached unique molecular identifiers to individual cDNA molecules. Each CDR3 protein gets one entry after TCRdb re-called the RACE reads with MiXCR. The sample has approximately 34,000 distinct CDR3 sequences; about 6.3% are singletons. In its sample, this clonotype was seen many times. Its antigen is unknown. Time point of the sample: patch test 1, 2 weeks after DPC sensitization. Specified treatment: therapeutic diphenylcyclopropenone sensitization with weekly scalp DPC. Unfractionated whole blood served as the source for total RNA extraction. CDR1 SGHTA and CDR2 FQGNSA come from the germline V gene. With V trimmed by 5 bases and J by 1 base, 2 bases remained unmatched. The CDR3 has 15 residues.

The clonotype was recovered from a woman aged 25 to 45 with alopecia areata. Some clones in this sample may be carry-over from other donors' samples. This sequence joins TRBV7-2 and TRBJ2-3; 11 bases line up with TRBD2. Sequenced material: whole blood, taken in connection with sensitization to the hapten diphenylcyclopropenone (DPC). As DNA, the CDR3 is TGTGCCAGCAGCCTGACTAGCGGGGGCACAGATACGCAGTATTTT. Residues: CASSLTSGGTDTQYF.